These 31 T cell receptor beta chains share one sample of origin, sequenced in a study of shared clonotypes between healthy human individuals. Positively selected for CCR7, the CD45RO-negative cells used as naive CD8 cells excluded terminally differentiated effector memory CD45RA+ cells. This table comes from immunoSEQ multiplex PCR, and its TCRdb copy is limited to in-frame clones, with some not included. This sample has hundreds of thousands of clones; around 95% occur once, and the top ten carry 0.11%. The sample consisted of naive CD8+ T cells sorted from blood. Source of these receptors: a woman in her twenties or thirties in good health.

This clone was observed once. V usage is TRBV19 and J usage is TRBJ2-7; 12 bases align to TRBD2. This CDR3 is 15 amino acids long. V dropped 8 bases and J dropped 4; count of bases not matched to a gene: 9. Germline CDR1 reads LNHDA; CDR2 reads SQIVND (reference sequence). The CDR3 region is CASAAGTSGFYEQYF. CDR3 sequence (DNA): TGTGCCAGTGCGGCCGGGACTAGCGGGTTTTACGAGCAGTACTTC.

In this sample, this clone turned up once. J is TRBJ2-4 and V is TRBV7-7, with a tentative D call TRBD1 (6 bases). This CDR3 is 21 amino acids long. Germline V gene lookup returns CDR1 SSHAT and CDR2 FNYEAQ (reference sequence). V lost 6 bases and J 1 base, leaving 31 bases between the germline ends. The CDR3 DNA is TGTGCCAGCAGAACAGGGATTCACCCGGACGGGACCGGGGTGGCCAAAAACATTCAGTACTTC. Residues: CASRTGIHPDGTGVAKNIQYF.

V gene TRBV4-2 combines with J gene TRBJ2-2; D possibly matches TRBD1 or TRBD2 (5 bases each). The CDR3 totals 16 residues. Germline V gives CDR1 LGHNA, CDR2 YNFKEQ. Trimming cost V 2 bases and J 2 bases, with 12 bases left between them. The CDR3 nucleotides read TGTGCCAGCAGCCAATACGGGACGGAAAACACCGGGGAGCTGTTTTTT. Its translation is CASSQYGTENTGELFF.

V and J are TRBV27 and TRBJ2-7; the D is unclear. Trimming cost V 5 bases and J 5 bases, with 16 bases left between them. CDR3 length equals 14 residues. Germline V lookup: CDR1 MNHEY, CDR2 SMNVEV (reference sequence). The CDR3 region is CASSQDRARHEQYF. The CDR3 region has the DNA TGTGCCAGCAGTCAAGATAGGGCCCGTCACGAGCAGTACTTC.

This clone is a singleton in its sample. The chain links TRBV7-9 to TRBJ2-2, with 13 positions matching TRBD2. The ends lost 5 bases at V and 6 bases at J; junction bases unmatched: 9. The CDR3 covers 17 residues. Germline V lookup: CDR1 SEHNR, CDR2 FQNEAQ (reference sequence). Here the CDR3 reads CASSIRTSGSIAGELFF. DNA of the CDR3: TGTGCCAGCAGCATAAGGACTAGCGGGAGTATTGCCGGGGAGCTGTTTTTT.

The table lists this clone with a count of one. V usage is TRBV11-2 and J usage is TRBJ2-3, with D possibly being TRBD1 or TRBD2 (5 bases each). This CDR3 is 15 amino acids long. V was shortened by 1 base and J by 3 bases, with 11 bases between the two germline ends. Per germline, CDR1 SGHAT and CDR2 FQNNGV. The CDR3 sequence is CASSLVGTQTDTQYF. CDR3 in DNA: TGTGCCAGCAGCTTAGTAGGGACGCAAACAGATACGCAGTATTTT.

Comments on this clone: Distinct nucleotide sequences in the sample also encode this CDR3. V usage is TRBV6-5 and J usage is TRBJ2-7, with D perhaps matching TRBD2 (6 bases). Trimming removed 2 bases from V and 4 bases from J, with 9 bases in between. The length of the CDR3 is 13 residues. Germline CDR1 is MNHEY and CDR2 is SVGAGI. CDR3 sequence reads: CASSYGGSYEQYF. The CDR3 DNA reads as TGTGCCAGCAGTTACGGGGGGTCTTACGAGCAGTACTTC.

V gene TRBV11-2 combines with J gene TRBJ1-2; D gene uncertain. The CDR3 is 15 residues long. Deletions cut 5 bases from V and 6 bases from J, with 19 bases between. Germline assignment: CDR1 SGHAT and CDR2 FQNNGV. CDR3 sequence (DNA): TGTGCCAGCAGCCCCACATCCGCCCCACCGGATGGCTACACCTTC. This gives the protein CASSPTSAPPDGYTF.

V is TRBV5-8 and J is TRBJ2-2; D is undetermined. The CDR3 is 14 amino acids. CDR1 is SGHTS and CDR2 is YDEGEE in the germline V gene. V was pared by 1 base and J by 6 bases, with 10 bases between. The CDR3 sequence: CASSLFSSPGELFF. Here the CDR3 DNA reads TGTGCCAGCAGCTTGTTTAGCTCCCCCGGGGAGCTGTTTTTT.

CDR3: CASSFGTDYEQYF. Here the CDR3 DNA reads TGTGCCAGCAGCTTCGGGACGGACTACGAGCAGTACTTC. The chain uses TRBV11-2 and TRBJ2-7; the D gene could be TRBD1 or TRBD2 (5 bases each). The germline V gene encodes CDR1 SGHAT and CDR2 FQNNGV. V shed 3 bases and J shed 3 bases, with 9 bases lying between them. The CDR3 sequence is 13 residues long.

J is TRBJ1-1 and V is TRBV10-3; D is undetermined. The germline V gene has CDR1 ENHRY and CDR2 SYGVKD. The CDR3 sequence is 15 residues long. V gave up 2 bases and J gave up 3 bases, with 13 bases separating them. CDR3 loop: CAISEGSRAYTEAFF. In DNA form, the CDR3 reads TGTGCCATCAGTGAGGGTTCGAGGGCTTACACTGAAGCTTTCTTT.

This chain links TRBV28 with TRBJ2-5, with TRBD1 identical over 9 bases. The last part of the DNA fits TRBJ2-7 better; the J call may be wrong. This CDR3 contains 15 residues. CDR1 and CDR2 from the germline V gene are MDHEN and SYDVKM. CDR3 nucleotide sequence: TGTGCCAGCAGTTTGGCGACAGGGGGCTCCTACGAGCAGTACTTC. It is translated as CASSLATGGSYEQYF.

V usage is TRBV6-1 and J usage is TRBJ1-2, with 7 bases fitting TRBD1. V was pared by 2 bases and J by 3 bases, with 6 bases of the junction left unmatched. The CDR3 is 15 residues long. Germline V lookup: CDR1 MNHNS, CDR2 SASEGT. The DNA of the CDR3 is TGTGCCAGCAGTGAAACCGACAGGGTAGACTATGGCTACACCTTC. Residues: CASSETDRVDYGYTF.

The chain combines TRBV7-9 with TRBJ1-2; TRBD1 might be the D (6 bases). The CDR3 has 14 residues. Germline assignment: CDR1 SEHNR and CDR2 FQNEAQ (reference sequence). V lost 3 bases, J lost 3 bases, and 11 bases lay in between. The CDR3, as DNA: TGTGCCAGCAGCTTTTCGGGGACACACTATGGCTACACCTTC. Residues: CASSFSGTHYGYTF.

The chain recombines TRBV28 with TRBJ1-4; 7 nucleotides match TRBD1. Germline trimming cut 3 bases from V and 3 bases from J; bases unmatched to any gene: 1. This CDR3 comprises 14 residues. Germline V gene data show CDR1 as MDHEN and CDR2 as SYDVKM. The CDR3 spells CASSLDRPNEKLFF. For the CDR3, the DNA is TGTGCCAGCAGTTTGGACAGGCCTAATGAAAAACTGTTTTTT.

The V and J genes are TRBV5-4 and TRBJ2-1, with TRBD2 matching 11 bases. Germline assignment: CDR1 SGHNT and CDR2 YYREEE (reference sequence). CDR3 size: 15 residues. Trimming cost V 0 bases and J 8 bases; bases outside gene matches: 4. The CDR3, as DNA: TGTGCCAGCAGCTTGGTCGCTAGCGGGAGGCATGAGCAGTTCTTC. Translating gives CASSLVASGRHEQFF.

This chain connects TRBV13 to TRBJ1-2; 10 bases line up with TRBD1. The germline V gene encodes CDR1 PRHDT and CDR2 FYEKMQ (reference sequence). The CDR3 is made up of 16 amino acids. V shed 5 bases and J 2 bases; nucleotides not matched to a gene: 8. The CDR3 coding sequence is TGTGCCAGCAGCGAACCGACAGGGGGCCAAAACTATGGCTACACCTTC. It translates to CASSEPTGGQNYGYTF.

The V gene is TRBV2, the J gene TRBJ2-7; either TRBD1 or TRBD2 may supply D (6 bases each). Between the trimmed V and J ends, which lost 11 bases and 2 bases, there was a span of 19 bases. Germline V gene sequence: CDR1 SNHLY, CDR2 FYNNEI. CDR3 length: 14 amino acids. Here the CDR3 reads CALRQGGRTYEQYF. The CDR3 bases are TGTGCCCTCAGGCAAGGGGGGCGGACCTACGAGCAGTACTTC.

This clone appeared once. V gene TRBV5-1 combines with J gene TRBJ2-3, with D perhaps TRBD1 (6 bases). V lost 0 bases to trimming and J lost 2 bases, with 7 bases between them. Looked up from germline, CDR1 is SGHRS and CDR2 is YFSETQ. The CDR3 contains 14 residues. This CDR3 is CASSLVGATDTQYF. CDR3 nucleotide sequence: TGCGCCAGCAGCTTGGTGGGGGCCACAGATACGCAGTATTTT.

This chain joins TRBV2 and TRBJ2-7; 12 positions agree with TRBD2. With V trimmed by 8 bases and J by 3 bases, 8 bases remained unmatched. The CDR3 length is 15 residues. Germline V CDR1 and CDR2: SNHLY, FYNNEI. The CDR3 DNA sequence: TGTGCCAGCCGGCCCGGGACTAGCGGGTTCTACGAGCAGTACTTC. Its translation is CASRPGTSGFYEQYF.

The chain links TRBV5-5 to TRBJ1-2; 7 positions agree with TRBD1. The CDR3 has 16 residues. Germline V gene lookup returns CDR1 SGHKS and CDR2 YYEKEE (reference sequence). V shed 5 bases and J 2 bases; nucleotides not matched to a gene: 12. The CDR3 reads CASRITGALGNYGYTF. In DNA, the CDR3 is TGTGCCAGCAGAATAACAGGGGCTTTGGGGAACTATGGCTACACCTTC.

This clone was seen once. The CDR3 DNA reads as TGTGCCAGCACGCCTCGGACTAGGCCTACTCATGAGCAGTTCTTC. Amino acid sequence: CASTPRTRPTHEQFF. This chain connects TRBV2 to TRBJ2-1; 7 bases are shared with TRBD2. The V gene's germline CDR1 is SNHLY and CDR2 FYNNEI. The CDR3 totals 15 residues. V dropped 7 bases and J dropped 8; count of bases not matched to a gene: 14.

Only one count was recorded for this clone. V gene TRBV7-6 combines with J gene TRBJ2-1, with 10 bases identical to TRBD2. Germline lookup yields CDR1 SGHVS and CDR2 FNYEAQ. This CDR3 comprises 15 residues. The trim removed 5 bases at V and 2 bases at J, leaving 3 bases unmatched. DNA of the CDR3: TGTGCCAGCAGCCCTGGACTAGCGGCCTACAATGAGCAGTTCTTC. It codes for CASSPGLAAYNEQFF.

The gene calls are TRBV10-3 and TRBJ1-1; a possible D gene is TRBD1 (5 bases). The CDR3 totals 13 residues. Trimming took 8 bases from V and 4 from J, leaving 14 bases between them. Germline values: CDR1 ENHRY, CDR2 SYGVKD. DNA of the CDR3: TGTGCCATCGCGGGGGTTAGTTTCACTGAAGCTTTCTTT. Residues: CAIAGVSFTEAFF.

The chain is built from TRBV28 and TRBJ1-4; no reliable D call. This CDR3 contains 15 residues. CDR1 and CDR2 from the germline V gene are MDHEN and SYDVKM. The V gene lost 6 bases and the J gene lost 8 bases, with 19 bases spanning the gap. CDR3 sequence: CASSSPVGIREKLFF. The DNA of the CDR3 is TGTGCCAGCAGCTCCCCCGTAGGGATCAGGGAAAAACTGTTTTTT. Together with reference TRBV28 and TRBJ1-4, the CDR3 gives the full variable domain: DVKVTQSSRYLVKRTGEKVFLECVQDMDHENMFWYRQDPGLGLRLIYFSYDVKMKEKGDIPEGYSVSREKKERFSLILESASTNQTSMYLCASSSPVGIREKLFFGSGTQLSVL.

The chain carries TRBV4-1 and TRBJ1-6; 10 nucleotides line up with TRBD1. CDR1 and CDR2 (germline): MGHRA, YSYEKL. V dropped 5 bases and J dropped 5; count of bases not matched to a gene: 3. The CDR3 has 15 amino acids. DNA of the CDR3: TGCGCCAGCAGCACGGGACAGGGGAATAATTCACCCCTCCACTTT. Amino acids: CASSTGQGNNSPLHF.

The chain is built from TRBV27 and TRBJ2-7; D is possibly TRBD2 (6 bases). CDR1 is MNHEY and CDR2 is SMNVEV in the germline V gene (reference sequence). There are 16 residues in the CDR3. V lost 5 bases to trimming and J lost 0 bases, with 17 bases between them. The CDR3 DNA follows: TGTGCCAGCAGTCCGTTGGGGGGTATAGGCTCCTACGAGCAGTACTTC. This encodes CASSPLGGIGSYEQYF.

The V and J genes are TRBV21-1 and TRBJ2-3; TRBD2 was called by the table and not checked on the DNA. TRBV21-1 is termed a pseudogene. The CDR3 sequence is 14 residues long. The chain's CDR3 is CASSERPTADTQYF. CDR3 nucleotide sequence: TGTGCCAGCAGCGAGCGACCGACCGCAGATACGCAGTATTTT.

J is TRBJ2-1 and V is TRBV28; TRBD2 aligns across 12 bases. Trimming took 5 bases from V and 7 from J; bases not matched to a gene: 3. This CDR3 is 14 amino acids long. The germline V gene has CDR1 MDHEN and CDR2 SYDVKM. CDR3 sequence reads: CASSLAGGGNEQFF. The CDR3 DNA follows: TGTGCCAGCAGTCTAGCGGGAGGGGGGAATGAGCAGTTCTTC.

This chain joins TRBV4-1 and TRBJ1-2; 7 nucleotides align to TRBD1. CDR1 is MGHRA, CDR2 YSYEKL, per germline. V lost 1 base and J lost 12; bases outside the gene matches: 17. The CDR3 has 16 residues. Here the CDR3 reads CASSQGPLQGGPLDTF. The CDR3 DNA is TGCGCCAGCAGCCAAGGGCCCTTGCAGGGGGGGCCTTTGGACACCTTC.

This clone appeared once. The chain carries TRBV15 and TRBJ1-1, with 7 bases lining up with TRBD1. The CDR3 is 14 amino acids. V shed 5 bases and J 0 bases; nucleotides not matched to a gene: 3. From germline, CDR1 is LNHNV and CDR2 YYDKDF (reference sequence). This CDR3 is CATSSGTVNTEAFF. CDR3 sequence (DNA): TGTGCCACCAGCTCAGGGACAGTGAACACTGAAGCTTTCTTT. The full variable domain, its missing parts supplied by reference TRBV15 and TRBJ1-1, is DAMVIQNPRYQVTQFGKPVTLSCSQTLNHNVMYWYQQKSSQAPKLLFHYYDKDFNNEADTPDNFQSRRPNTSFCFLDIRSPGLGDTAMYLCATSSGTVNTEAFFGQGTRLTVV.